The 9 T cell receptor beta chains reported below all come from one sample, sequenced in a study of T cell responses to AZD1222 COVID-19 vaccine (dated by TCRdb to about 2021). The meaning of the sample's time point label: about 28 days (+/-7) after the second vaccine dose. Receptor amplification or capture employed the immunoSEQ multiplex PCR assay. TCRdb carries this immuneACCESS record with in-frame sequences only. Its versions omit some clonotypes, under half of them owing to an unresolved V gene in the studies checked, with the rest unexplained. For this sample the table gives around 99,000 clones, of which 70% to 90% were detected only once. Together, the top ten hold 4% to 5.5% of the sample. The sequences come from peripheral blood, collected 28 days after the second AZD1222 dose. All receptors derive from an adult who received the AZD1222 COVID-19 vaccine.

This rearrangement joins TRBV19 to TRBJ2-7; D is possibly TRBD2 (6 bases). The CDR3 loop spans 15 amino acids. Germline assignment: CDR1 LNHDA and CDR2 SQIVND (reference sequence). The V and J ends lost 6 bases and 2 bases respectively, with 17 bases between them. CDR3 amino acids: CASRDGGGRAYEQYF. The CDR3 coding sequence is TGTGCCAGTAGGGACGGGGGAGGTCGGGCCTACGAGCAGTACTTC.

V gene TRBV27 combines with J gene TRBJ1-6; D may be TRBD1 (6 bases). The CDR3 runs 14 residues. In germline, CDR1 is MNHEY, CDR2 SMNVEV (reference sequence). The ends were cut back, 1 base at V and 10 bases at J, with 11 bases in the middle. The CDR3, as DNA: TGTGCCAGCAGTTTATTGGGGGGCGGCTCACCCCTCCACTTT. This sequence encodes CASSLLGGGSPLHF.

This sequence joins TRBV6-2 or TRBV6-3 and TRBJ2-3; 15 bases are shared with TRBD2. The CDR3 consists of 15 residues. Germline loops: CDR1 MNHEY, CDR2 SVGEGT. V dropped 5 bases and J dropped 6; count of bases not matched to a gene: 3. The CDR3 nucleotides are TGTGCCAGCAGTACGGGGACTAGCGGGGGGGATACGCAGTATTTT. Amino acids: CASSTGTSGGDTQYF.

This clone showed up many times. The rearrangement uses TRBV6-1 and TRBJ1-2, with D tentatively TRBD1 (6 bases). This CDR3 contains 15 residues. V was shortened by 2 bases and J by 4 bases, with 14 bases between the two germline ends. The germline V gene has CDR1 MNHNS and CDR2 SASEGT. Written as DNA, the CDR3 is TGTGCCAGCAGTGAAATTTTACAGGGCCCCTATGGCTACACCTTC. Translating it yields CASSEILQGPYGYTF.

This chain connects TRBV27 to TRBJ2-1, with D tentatively TRBD2 (7 bases). V lost 4 bases and J 5 bases, leaving 18 bases between the germline ends. Germline CDR1 reads MNHEY; CDR2 reads SMNVEV (reference sequence). The CDR3 has 16 residues. In DNA form, the CDR3 reads TGTGCCAGCAGTTCCCCGAAGGGCGGGGGCCACAATGAGCAGTTCTTC. Protein product: CASSSPKGGGHNEQFF.

DNA for the CDR3: TGTGCCAGCAGTTTGAATAAAATTGGAGCACCCCTCCACTTT. Translation: CASSLNKIGAPLHF. The V call is TRBV2, the J call TRBJ1-6; D is undetermined. The germline V gene encodes CDR1 SNHLY and CDR2 FYNNEI. The V and J ends lost 5 bases and 11 bases respectively, with 16 bases between them. The CDR3 loop spans 14 amino acids.

The chain has TRBV28 and TRBJ1-4; 9 bases are shared with TRBD1. The germline V gene has CDR1 MDHEN and CDR2 SYDVKM. V was clipped by 3 bases and J by 8 bases; unmatched bases: 7. The CDR3 is made up of 15 amino acids. The CDR3: CASSFRDRDEEKLFF. The CDR3 DNA follows: TGTGCCAGCAGTTTTCGGGACAGGGATGAGGAAAAACTGTTTTTT.

This CDR3 is CASGTRSSYEQYF. DNA for the CDR3: TGTGCCAGCGGAACACGGAGCTCCTACGAGCAGTACTTC. This chain links TRBV12-3 or TRBV12-4 with TRBJ2-7, with D unresolved. Trimming took 8 bases from V and 0 from J, leaving 11 bases between them. The CDR3 contains 13 residues.

This clone was picked up a small number of times. J is TRBJ2-6 and V is TRBV30; TRBD2 might be the D (6 bases). There are 17 residues in the CDR3. Germline CDR1 and CDR2: GTSNPN and SVGIG (reference sequence). V was pared by 3 bases and J by 0 bases, with 15 bases between. CDR3 loop: CAWRGDGGVSGANVLTF. CDR3 coding DNA: TGTGCCTGGAGAGGTGACGGGGGAGTCTCTGGGGCCAACGTCCTGACTTTC.